This is a list of T cell receptor beta chains from one sample in a study of blood T cell repertoires in COVID-19. TCRdb's copy holds only in-frame clones and misses some; the assay was immunoSEQ multiplex PCR. The repertoire has 90,000 to 150,000 clones, approximately 85% of them found once; the top ten carry 11%. The sequencing sample was made of peripheral blood. Every receptor here comes from an older man with acute or convalescent COVID-19. The CDR3 runs from the conserved cysteine through the conserved F or W. A D gene is named only where the DNA matches it firmly. A clone size is listed for some rows: how often the clone was seen (once, few, many), or a class if it is expanded.

v_call	clone_size	j_call	d_call	cdr3_nt	cdr3_aa
TRBV2	.	TRBJ2-3	TRBD2	TGTGCCACTGGGACTAGCGGAGGCACAGATACGCAGTATTTT	CATGTSGGTDTQYF
TRBV3-1/TRBV3-2	.	TRBJ1-3	.	TGTGCCAGCAGCCAAGGGGGCAGGGCGTTCTCTGGAAACACCATATATTTT	CASSQGGRAFSGNTIYF
TRBV27	.	TRBJ2-7	.	TGTGCCAGCAGTTTACAACAGGCTTCCTACGAGCAGTACTTC	CASSLQQASYEQYF
TRBV3-1/TRBV3-2	once	TRBJ1-1	TRBD1	TGTGCCAGCAGCCGACAGGGGGCGAGCACTGAAGCTTTCTTT	CASSRQGASTEAFF
TRBV30	few	TRBJ1-2	.	TGTGCCTGGAGGATGACAGGCGGCTATGGCTACACCTTC	CAWRMTGGYGYTF
TRBV4-1	few	TRBJ1-4	.	TGCGCCAGCAGCCAAGATCTGGCAGCGCTTTCGTATGAAAAACTGTTTTTT	CASSQDLAALSYEKLFF
TRBV30	.	TRBJ1-1	.	TGTGCCCGGAGAACGGGGTCTGAAGCTTTCTTT	CARRTGSEAFF
TRBV12-3/TRBV12-4	.	TRBJ1-4	.	TGTGCCAGCACCTTGCGAGGGGAAAAACTGTTTTTT	CASTLRGEKLFF
TRBV7-6	.	TRBJ2-2	.	TGTGCCAGCACCCCTTCGAACAGCCCGAACACCGGGGAGCTGTTTTTT	CASTPSNSPNTGELFF
TRBV4-3	.	TRBJ1-2	.	TGCGCCAGCAGCCAGGCCCCGGGAGCCTATGGCTACACCTTC	CASSQAPGAYGYTF
TRBV18	.	TRBJ1-4	.	TGTGCCAGCTCCCCTAGACGGATTTCAACTAATGAAAAACTGTTTTTT	CASSPRRISTNEKLFF
TRBV4-2	.	TRBJ1-5	TRBD1	TGTGCCAGCAGCCCAGCAGGGGGTGGGCAGCCCCAGCATTTT	CASSPAGGGQPQHF
TRBV19	.	TRBJ2-3	.	TGTGCCAGTAGACGGGCAGGGGCTACAGATACGCAGTATTTT	CASRRAGATDTQYF
TRBV7-2	.	TRBJ2-1	TRBD1	TGTGCCAGCAGCTTTTATTACTGGGGACAGGGGGAAAATGAGCAGTTCTTC	CASSFYYWGQGENEQFF
TRBV4-3	.	TRBJ2-3	TRBD1	TGCGCCAGCAGCCAAGGGGGTGGGACAGGGACCACAGATACGCAGTATTTT	CASSQGGGTGTTDTQYF
TRBV6-2/TRBV6-3	.	TRBJ1-6	TRBD1	TGTGCCAGCAGTCCCGACAGGGCAGAGAATTCACCCCTCCACTTT	CASSPDRAENSPLHF